This T cell receptor beta chain was identified during a study of OX40 agonist ivuxolimab in advanced cancers. Peripheral blood came from all dose cohorts at three timepoints. Only in-frame clones appear in the TCRdb table, and some are missing; sequencing was by immunoSEQ multiplex PCR. Here the sample spans fewer than 50,000 clones, 81% being singletons. Notes on the study in general: Relative to CD4+, CD8+ T cells held more expanded clones on average. Researchers did not determine the expanded peripheral T cells' antigen specificity.

With regard to this clone: No antigen is known for it.

CDR1 and CDR2 (germline): SGDLS, YYNGEE. V was trimmed by 2 bases and J by 0 bases, leaving 10 bases between them. The length of the CDR3 is 15 residues. The sample here was CD4+ or CD8+ T cells sorted from blood, taken in a trial of the OX40 agonist ivuxolimab. V is TRBV9 and J is TRBJ2-3; D not certain. This sequence originates from an adult with an advanced solid tumor such as melanoma, head and neck, liver or kidney cancer. CDR3 protein: CASSVGPSSTDTQYF. The CDR3 DNA follows: TGTGCCAGCAGCGTGGGTCCCAGCAGCACAGATACGCAGTATTTT.